A selection of T cell receptor beta chains follows, all from one sample in a study of blood T cell repertoires in COVID-19. This table comes from immunoSEQ multiplex PCR, and its TCRdb copy is limited to in-frame clones, with some not included. The sample gives 70,000 to 100,000 clones, more than 75% of which show up once; around 5% is in the top ten. The specimen sequenced was peripheral blood. These receptors were collected from a woman older than 75 with active COVID-19. CDR3s include the opening cysteine and the closing phenylalanine or tryptophan. The D gene is left open where the match is weak. The listing skips clone size in some rows; elsewhere it reads once, few, many or a size class.

clone size	V gene	D gene	J gene	CDR3 protein	CDR3 DNA
NA	TRBV7-8	TRBD2	TRBJ2-1	CASSYGTSGMIGNEQFF	TGTGCCAGCAGTTACGGGACTAGCGGGATGATTGGCAATGAGCAGTTCTTC
NA	TRBV28	TRBD2	TRBJ2-5	CASSMPTSGKETQYF	TGTGCCAGCAGTATGCCGACTAGCGGAAAAGAGACCCAGTACTTC
NA	TRBV27	TRBD2	TRBJ2-1	CASLGRTSGRTYNEQFF	TGTGCCAGCCTAGGAAGGACTAGCGGGAGGACCTACAATGAGCAGTTCTTC
NA	TRBV19	TRBD2	TRBJ2-2	CASSMRLAGVAGELFF	TGTGCCAGTAGTATGAGGCTAGCGGGAGTTGCCGGGGAGCTGTTTTTT
NA	TRBV7-9	NA	TRBJ1-6	CASSGAGYYNSPLHF	TGTGCCAGCAGCGGGGCAGGGTACTATAATTCACCCCTCCACTTT
NA	TRBV2	NA	TRBJ1-3	CASAGTKGNTIYF	TGTGCCAGCGCCGGGACAAAAGGAAACACCATATATTTT
NA	TRBV9	NA	TRBJ1-1	CASSVAPSGNREAFF	TGTGCCAGCAGCGTAGCCCCATCGGGTAACAGGGAAGCTTTCTTT
NA	TRBV18	TRBD2	TRBJ2-1	CASSPVGLAGDNEQFF	TGTGCCAGCTCACCGGTAGGACTAGCGGGGGACAATGAGCAGTTCTTC
NA	TRBV19	NA	TRBJ2-7	CASSIRERQEQYF	TGTGCCAGTAGTATAAGGGAACGACAGGAGCAGTACTTC
NA	TRBV9	TRBD1	TRBJ2-1	CASSVLGTGVNEQFF	TGTGCCAGCAGCGTATTGGGGACAGGGGTTAATGAGCAGTTCTTC
NA	TRBV7-2	NA	TRBJ2-2	CASSSTAGRTGELFF	TGTGCCAGCAGCTCGACAGCCGGGAGAACCGGGGAGCTGTTTTTT
NA	TRBV9	TRBD1	TRBJ2-6	CASSRLTGTGSPGANVLTF	TGTGCCAGCAGTAGATTGACCGGGACAGGGTCTCCTGGGGCCAACGTCCTGACTTTC
NA	TRBV9	NA	TRBJ2-2	CASSVRNTGELFF	TGTGCCAGCAGCGTCAGGAACACCGGGGAGCTGTTTTTT
NA	TRBV19	NA	TRBJ1-6	CASSIKERSSPLHF	TGTGCCAGTAGTATAAAAGAGCGGAGCTCACCCCTCCACTTT
once	TRBV4-1	TRBD1	TRBJ1-6	CASSQDGARGRNSPLHF	TGCGCCAGCAGCCAAGATGGGGCCAGGGGGCGGAATTCACCCCTCCACTTT
NA	TRBV19	TRBD2	TRBJ2-1	CASSKRLAGGPVYNEQFF	TGTGCCAGTAGTAAAAGACTAGCGGGAGGGCCGGTGTACAATGAGCAGTTCTTC
NA	TRBV19	TRBD1	TRBJ1-1	CASSIAGQGSTEAFF	TGTGCCAGTAGTATAGCTGGACAGGGGTCCACTGAAGCTTTCTTT
NA	TRBV2	TRBD2	TRBJ2-3	CASRAPGTSGRTSLGDTQYF	TGTGCCAGCAGAGCCCCCGGGACTAGCGGGAGGACCTCGTTGGGAGATACGCAGTATTTT
NA	TRBV28	NA	TRBJ1-2	CATERNYGYTF	TGTGCCACAGAACGAAACTATGGCTACACCTTC
NA	TRBV5-1	NA	TRBJ2-2	CASSLAGVSTGELFF	TGCGCCAGCAGCTTGGCGGGAGTGAGCACCGGGGAGCTGTTTTTT
once	TRBV18	NA	TRBJ2-5	CASSLRQTQETQYF	TGTGCCAGCTCACTCCGACAGACCCAAGAGACCCAGTACTTC
NA	TRBV4-3	NA	TRBJ2-7	CASSQGRSSYEQYF	TGCGCCAGCAGCCAAGGGCGGTCCTCCTACGAGCAGTACTTC
NA	TRBV2	NA	TRBJ2-4	CASSASRNIQYF	TGTGCCAGCAGTGCGTCCCGGAACATTCAGTACTTC
NA	TRBV28	TRBD2	TRBJ2-1	CASSRYGLAHEQFF	TGTGCCAGCAGTCGTTACGGACTAGCACATGAGCAGTTCTTC
once	TRBV11-3	NA	TRBJ2-3	CASSLGIPWANTDTQYF	TGTGCCAGCAGCTTAGGAATCCCCTGGGCTAACACAGATACGCAGTATTTT
few	TRBV7-9	NA	TRBJ1-3	CASSSLTGTPSLTGNTIYF	TGTGCCAGCAGCTCCCTAACCGGGACACCGAGCCTAACTGGAAACACCATATATTTT
NA	TRBV7-2	NA	TRBJ2-3	CASSLNPFAATTDTQYF	TGTGCCAGCAGTCTGAATCCTTTTGCGGCCACGACAGATACGCAGTATTTT
NA	TRBV7-8	TRBD1	TRBJ2-5	CASSPGQGLRDQYF	TGTGCCAGCAGCCCCGGACAGGGGTTACGGGACCAGTACTTC
NA	TRBV5-4	NA	TRBJ2-1	CASSLWRGSYNEQFF	TGTGCCAGCAGCTTGTGGAGGGGCTCCTACAATGAGCAGTTCTTC
NA	TRBV30	NA	TRBJ1-5	CAWSHGGGWGNQPQHF	TGTGCCTGGAGTCACGGGGGGGGCTGGGGCAATCAGCCCCAGCATTTT
NA	TRBV9	NA	TRBJ1-4	CASSVGQTNEKLFF	TGTGCCAGCAGCGTAGGACAGACTAATGAAAAACTGTTTTTT
NA	TRBV19	NA	TRBJ2-2	CASRIQGAGAGELFF	TGTGCCAGTAGAATTCAGGGGGCGGGGGCCGGGGAGCTGTTTTTT
NA	TRBV27	TRBD2	TRBJ2-7	CASSSTGGGLSRGQYF	TGTGCCAGCAGTTCGACCGGGGGGGGTTTATCCCGAGGGCAGTACTTC
NA	TRBV4-3	TRBD1	TRBJ2-5	CASSQDFRWTGGAVTQYF	TGCGCCAGCAGCCAAGATTTTAGGTGGACAGGGGGCGCGGTGACCCAGTACTTC
NA	TRBV7-9	TRBD1	TRBJ2-3	CASSLRQGSDTQYF	TGTGCCAGCAGCTTAAGACAGGGCTCAGATACGCAGTATTTT
NA	TRBV6-2/TRBV6-3	NA	TRBJ2-7	CASSYRVAQPAGYVF	TGTGCCAGCAGTTACCGCGTAGCCCAACCCGCGGGCTACGTCTTC
few	TRBV29-1	NA	TRBJ1-3	CSVDTGGNTIYF	TGCAGCGTTGACACAGGGGGAAACACCATATATTTT
NA	TRBV18	NA	TRBJ1-1	CASSPPQGLRNTEAFF	TGTGCCAGCTCACCACCGCAGGGCCTAAGGAACACTGAAGCTTTCTTT
NA	TRBV5-1	NA	TRBJ2-3	CASSLGQQGTDTQYF	TGCGCCAGCAGCTTGGGACAGCAGGGCACAGATACGCAGTATTTT
NA	TRBV19	NA	TRBJ2-5	CASSIQARETQYF	TGTGCCAGTAGTATACAGGCGCGAGAGACCCAGTACTTC
NA	TRBV6-2/TRBV6-3	NA	TRBJ1-2	CASSYRRRAETNYGYTF	TGTGCCAGCAGTTACCGGAGGAGGGCAGAGACTAACTATGGCTACACCTTC
NA	TRBV19	NA	TRBJ2-7	CASSGSGADEQYF	TGTGCCAGTAGTGGTTCCGGAGCGGACGAGCAGTACTTC
NA	TRBV10-3	NA	TRBJ2-7	CASGPFGEGDEQYF	TGTGCCAGCGGCCCGTTCGGGGAGGGGGACGAGCAGTACTTC
NA	TRBV6-5	TRBD2	TRBJ2-2	CASSSFSGRRTGELFF	TGTGCCAGCAGTTCCTTTAGCGGGAGAAGGACCGGGGAGCTGTTTTTT
NA	TRBV18	TRBD1	TRBJ2-5	CASSPPTGGQETQYF	TGTGCCAGCTCACCACCTACAGGGGGACAAGAGACCCAGTACTTC
NA	TRBV7-9	TRBD1	TRBJ2-4	CASRSTGGPKNIQYF	TGTGCCAGCAGATCTACAGGGGGCCCCAAAAACATTCAGTACTTC
NA	TRBV29-1	NA	TRBJ1-4	CSVDFNEKLFF	TGCAGCGTTGACTTTAATGAAAAACTGTTTTTT
NA	TRBV28	NA	TRBJ2-7	CASSVYGTLSSYEQYF	TGTGCCAGCAGTGTCTACGGGACTCTTAGCTCCTACGAGCAGTACTTC
NA	TRBV28	NA	TRBJ2-7	CASSLGTPLREQYF	TGTGCCAGCAGCCTCGGGACACCGTTGAGAGAGCAGTACTTC
NA	TRBV12-3/TRBV12-4	NA	TRBJ1-2	CASSLYRVYGYTF	TGTGCCAGCAGTTTGTACAGGGTCTATGGCTACACCTTC
NA	TRBV4-3	TRBD1	TRBJ2-1	CTSSQGQARGNEQFF	TGCACCAGCAGCCAAGGACAGGCCAGGGGCAATGAGCAGTTCTTC
NA	TRBV11-2	TRBD1	TRBJ1-1	CASSLTGGLLNTEAFF	TGTGCCAGCAGCCTGACAGGGGGCCTTTTGAACACTGAAGCTTTCTTT
NA	TRBV6-5	NA	TRBJ1-2	CASTAGNYGYTF	TGTGCCAGCACTGCGGGAAACTATGGCTACACCTTC
NA	TRBV18	NA	TRBJ2-1	CASSPQGAYEQFF	TGTGCCAGCTCACCCCAAGGGGCCTATGAGCAGTTCTTC
NA	TRBV6-5	NA	TRBJ2-1	CASSSTGGAEQFF	TGTGCCAGCAGTTCGACAGGTGGGGCTGAGCAGTTCTTC
once	TRBV4-1	NA	TRBJ2-4	CASSQDRMLRDGNIQYF	TGCGCCAGCAGCCAAGATAGAATGTTGCGGGACGGAAACATTCAGTACTTC
NA	TRBV11-2	NA	TRBJ2-7	CASSLDGGVSYEQYF	TGTGCCAGCAGCTTAGACGGGGGAGTCTCCTACGAGCAGTACTTC